Sequencing of this T cell receptor beta chain was carried out in a study of blood T cell repertoires in COVID-19. Overall study context: Sources were T cells, B-cell-depleted T cells, or PBMCs; the material itself was cDNA or gDNA.

Per the original methods: Estimates of nucleated cell counts were drawn from the amplification of reference gene primers. Assay used: immunoSEQ multiplex PCR; TCRdb lists only in-frame clones, some missing. V and J calls and clone size are as listed in that table; D and trimming were resolved from the DNA. The sample lists about 210,000 clones; around 89% were seen once. Germline CDR1 is LNHDA and CDR2 is SQIVND (reference sequence). The CDR3 loop spans 15 amino acids. The V gene lost 8 bases and the J gene lost 0 bases, with 14 bases spanning the gap. This TCR came from a man between 65 and 85 years old with acute or convalescent COVID-19. The source material was peripheral blood. The J gene is TRBJ2-1, the V gene TRBV19; the D gene is possibly TRBD1 (5 bases). CDR3 loop: CASALRVSSYNEQFF. DNA for the CDR3: TGTGCCAGTGCCCTCAGGGTCAGCTCCTACAATGAGCAGTTCTTC.